This T cell receptor (beta chain) was identified during a study of T cell responses to AZD1222 COVID-19 vaccine. Germline values: CDR1 GTSNPN, CDR2 SVGIG (reference sequence). V shed 8 bases and J 3 bases; nucleotides not matched to a gene: 5. CDR3 length: 12 residues. Profiling relied on immunoSEQ multiplex PCR, and the TCRdb table lists in-frame clones only, not all of them. The table records roughly 110,000 clones, around 87% of them present only once. Sequenced here: peripheral blood, sampled on day 0 of AZD1222 vaccination. This TCR came from an adult in good health. This sequence joins TRBV30 and TRBJ2-7; 9 bases line up with TRBD1. CDR3 DNA sequence: TGTGCCACGCAGACAGGGGGCTACGAGCAGTACTTC. Its translation is CATQTGGYEQYF.